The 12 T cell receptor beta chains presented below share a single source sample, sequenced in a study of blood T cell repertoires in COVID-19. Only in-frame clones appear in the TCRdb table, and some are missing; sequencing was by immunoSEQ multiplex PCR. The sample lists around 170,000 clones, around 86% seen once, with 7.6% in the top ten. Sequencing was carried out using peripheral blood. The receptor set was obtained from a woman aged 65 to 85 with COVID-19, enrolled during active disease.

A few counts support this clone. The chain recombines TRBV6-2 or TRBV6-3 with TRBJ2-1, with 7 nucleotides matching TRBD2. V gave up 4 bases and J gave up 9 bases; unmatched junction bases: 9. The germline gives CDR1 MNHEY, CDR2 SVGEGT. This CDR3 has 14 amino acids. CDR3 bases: TGTGCCAGCAGTTTGACTAGCTTGGTTCTTGAGCAGTTCTTC. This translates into CASSLTSLVLEQFF.

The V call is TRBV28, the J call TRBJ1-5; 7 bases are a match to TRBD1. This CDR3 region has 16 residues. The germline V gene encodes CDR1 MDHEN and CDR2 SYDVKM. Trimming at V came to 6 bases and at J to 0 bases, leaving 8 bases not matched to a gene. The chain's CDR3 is CASSSQGYYSNQPQHF. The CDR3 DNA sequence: TGTGCCAGCAGCTCACAGGGGTATTATAGCAATCAGCCCCAGCATTTT.

In DNA form, the CDR3 reads TGCAGTGCTAGTAAACAGGGGAAGTACGAGCAGTACTTC. Its translation: CSASKQGKYEQYF. The chain employs TRBV20-1 and TRBJ2-7, with 7 bases that match TRBD1. CDR1 DFQATT and CDR2 SNEGSKA come from the germline V gene (reference sequence). J gave up 4 bases and V 3 bases, and 6 bases lay outside the gene matches. The CDR3 totals 13 residues.

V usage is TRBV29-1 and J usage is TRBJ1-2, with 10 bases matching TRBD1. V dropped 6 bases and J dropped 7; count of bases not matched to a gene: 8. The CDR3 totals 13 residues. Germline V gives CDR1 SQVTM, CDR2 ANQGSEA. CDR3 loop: CSVPGQGLGGYTF. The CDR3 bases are TGCAGCGTCCCGGGACAGGGGTTGGGTGGCTACACCTTC.

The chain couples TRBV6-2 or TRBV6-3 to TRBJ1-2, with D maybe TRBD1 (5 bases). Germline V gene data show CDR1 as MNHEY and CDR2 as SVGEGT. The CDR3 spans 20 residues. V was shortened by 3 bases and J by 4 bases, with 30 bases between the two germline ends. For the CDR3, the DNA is TGTGCCAGCAGTTATCACTTGGGCAAGACAGCCCCGTCCCGCTCCTATGGCTACACCTTC. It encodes CASSYHLGKTAPSRSYGYTF.

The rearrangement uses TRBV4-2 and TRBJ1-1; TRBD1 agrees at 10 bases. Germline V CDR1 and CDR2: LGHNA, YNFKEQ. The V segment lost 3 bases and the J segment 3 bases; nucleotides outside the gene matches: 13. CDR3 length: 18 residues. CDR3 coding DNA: TGTGCCAGCAGCCAGAAGACAGGGGGCAATGTATGGGACACTGAAGCTTTCTTT. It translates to CASSQKTGGNVWDTEAFF.

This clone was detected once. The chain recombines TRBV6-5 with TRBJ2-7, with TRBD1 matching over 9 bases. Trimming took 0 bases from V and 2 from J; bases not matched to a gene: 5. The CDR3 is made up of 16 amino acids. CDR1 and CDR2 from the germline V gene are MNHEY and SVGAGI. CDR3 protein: CASSYSGTGFTYEQYF. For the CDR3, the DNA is TGTGCCAGCAGTTACTCCGGGACAGGGTTTACCTACGAGCAGTACTTC.

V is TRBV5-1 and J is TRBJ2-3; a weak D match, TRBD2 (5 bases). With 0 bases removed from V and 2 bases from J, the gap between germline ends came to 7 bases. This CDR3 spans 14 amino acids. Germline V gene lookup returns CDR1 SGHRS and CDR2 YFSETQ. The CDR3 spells CASSLERNTDTQYF. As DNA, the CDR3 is TGCGCCAGCAGCTTGGAGCGGAACACAGATACGCAGTATTTT.

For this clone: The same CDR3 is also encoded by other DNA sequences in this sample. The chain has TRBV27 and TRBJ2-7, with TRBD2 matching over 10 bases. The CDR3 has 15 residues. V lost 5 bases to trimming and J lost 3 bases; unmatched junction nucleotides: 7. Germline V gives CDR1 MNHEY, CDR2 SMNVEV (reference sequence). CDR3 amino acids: CASSLKASGSYEQYF. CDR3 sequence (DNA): TGTGCCAGCAGTCTTAAGGCTAGCGGGAGCTACGAGCAGTACTTC.

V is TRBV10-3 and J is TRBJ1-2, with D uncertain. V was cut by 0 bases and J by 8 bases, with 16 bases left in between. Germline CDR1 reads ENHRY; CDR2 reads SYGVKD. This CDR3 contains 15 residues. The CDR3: CAISESGQQYEGYTF. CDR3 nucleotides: TGTGCCATCAGTGAGTCGGGCCAGCAGTATGAAGGCTACACCTTC.

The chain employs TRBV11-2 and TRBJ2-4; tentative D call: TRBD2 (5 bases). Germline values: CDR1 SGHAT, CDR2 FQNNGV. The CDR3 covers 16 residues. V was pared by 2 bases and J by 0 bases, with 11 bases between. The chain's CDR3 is CASSLRPGVAKNIQYF. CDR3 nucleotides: TGTGCCAGCAGCTTACGTCCCGGGGTAGCCAAAAACATTCAGTACTTC. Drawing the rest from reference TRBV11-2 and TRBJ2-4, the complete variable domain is EAGVAQSPRYKIIEKRQSVAFWCNPISGHATLYWYQQILGQGPKLLIQFQNNGVVDDSQLPKDRFSAERLKGVDSTLKIQPAKLEDSAVYLCASSLRPGVAKNIQYFGAGTRLSVL.

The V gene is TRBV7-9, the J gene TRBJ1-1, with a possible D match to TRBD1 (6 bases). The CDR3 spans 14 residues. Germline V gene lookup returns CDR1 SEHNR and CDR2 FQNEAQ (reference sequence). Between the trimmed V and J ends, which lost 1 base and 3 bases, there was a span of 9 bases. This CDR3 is CASSLVSGDTEAFF. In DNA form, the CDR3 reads TGTGCCAGCAGCTTAGTATCAGGGGACACTGAAGCTTTCTTT.